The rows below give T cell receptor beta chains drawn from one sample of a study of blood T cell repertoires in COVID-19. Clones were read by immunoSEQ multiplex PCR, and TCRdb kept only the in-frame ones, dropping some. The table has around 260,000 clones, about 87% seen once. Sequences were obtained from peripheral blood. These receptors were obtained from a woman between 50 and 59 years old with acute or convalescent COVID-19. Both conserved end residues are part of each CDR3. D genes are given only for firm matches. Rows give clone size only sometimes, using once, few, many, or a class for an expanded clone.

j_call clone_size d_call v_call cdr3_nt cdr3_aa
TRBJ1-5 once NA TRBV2 TGTGCCAGCAGTGAGTCGATCAGTCGTGTTCAGCCCCAGCATTTT CASSESISRVQPQHF
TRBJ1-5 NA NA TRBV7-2 TGTGCCAGCAGAAGACGGGACAATCAGCCCCAGCATTTT CASRRRDNQPQHF
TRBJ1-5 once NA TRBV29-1 TGCAGCGTTGGGATGGGCAGCAATCAGCCCCAGCATTTT CSVGMGSNQPQHF
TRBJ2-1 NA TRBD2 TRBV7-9 TGTGCCAGCAGCCCCGGGACTAGCGCGAGCGATGAGCAGTTCTTC CASSPGTSASDEQFF
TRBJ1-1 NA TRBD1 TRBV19 TGTGCCAGTAGTCTTTCGGGGGACAGGGGCACTGAAGCTTTCTTT CASSLSGDRGTEAFF
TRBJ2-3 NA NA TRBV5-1 TGCGCCAGCAGCCTCGGGACTTCCACAGATACGCAGTATTTT CASSLGTSTDTQYF
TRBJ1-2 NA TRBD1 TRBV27 TGTGCCAGCTCTTGGACAGGGGTTTCTCAAACCTTC CASSWTGVSQTF
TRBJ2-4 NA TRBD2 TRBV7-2 TGTGCCAGCAGCTCTGTTAGCGGGAGGCTAGCCAAAAACATTCAGTACTTC CASSSVSGRLAKNIQYF
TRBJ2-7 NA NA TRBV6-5 TGTGCCAGCAGTTACTCCGGGACCTACGAGCAGTACTTC CASSYSGTYEQYF
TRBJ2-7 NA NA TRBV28 TGTGCCAGTCGGGACATCAACTACGAGCAGTACTTC CASRDINYEQYF
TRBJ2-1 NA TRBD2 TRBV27 TGTGCCAGCAGTTTTCGGGGGGACTCCTACAATGAGCAGTTCTTC CASSFRGDSYNEQFF
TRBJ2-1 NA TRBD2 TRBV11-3 TGTGCCAGCAGCCCCGGGGCCGGGAGGGCTGGAAATGAGCAGTTCTTC CASSPGAGRAGNEQFF
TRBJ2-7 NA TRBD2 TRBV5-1 TGCGCCAGCAGCCGAGGACTAGATGCCGGGCAGTACTTC CASSRGLDAGQYF
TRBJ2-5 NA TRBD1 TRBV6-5 TGTGCCAGCAGTATGACAGGGAGAGAGACCCAGTACTTC CASSMTGRETQYF
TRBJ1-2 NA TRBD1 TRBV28 TGTGCCAGCAGTCCCGCCGGGACAGGGGGTGGCTACACCTTC CASSPAGTGGGYTF
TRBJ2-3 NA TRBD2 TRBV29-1 TGCAGCGGAACGGGACTAGCGGGAGGAGATACGCAGTATTTT CSGTGLAGGDTQYF
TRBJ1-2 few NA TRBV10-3 TGTGCCATCAGTGAGTACGACAACGGCTACACCTTC CAISEYDNGYTF
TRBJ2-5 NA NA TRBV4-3 TGCGCCAGCAGCCTAAGAGAGAATAGCGTGGCCCAGTACTTC CASSLRENSVAQYF
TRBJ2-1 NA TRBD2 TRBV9 TGTGCCAGCAGCGTAGGGTCTAGCGGGAGGTTCAATGAGCAGTTCTTC CASSVGSSGRFNEQFF
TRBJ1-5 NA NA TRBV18 TGTGCCAGCTCACCACCAGGGGCGAGCAATCAGCCCCAGCATTTT CASSPPGASNQPQHF
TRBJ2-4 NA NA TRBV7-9 TGTGCCAGCAGCCCTAAGGGGGACCCTTTTCAGTACTTC CASSPKGDPFQYF
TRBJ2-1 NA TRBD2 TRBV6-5 TGTGCCAGCAGTCGCGGGAGAACCACGCCCAATGAGCAGTTCTTC CASSRGRTTPNEQFF
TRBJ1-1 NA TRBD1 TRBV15 TGTGCCACCAGCAGACCCGACAGGGGGCGCCGGAACACTGAAGCTTTCTTT CATSRPDRGRRNTEAFF
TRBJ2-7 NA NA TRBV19 TGTGCCAGTATTGGGGCGGGGACCTACGAGCAGTACTTC CASIGAGTYEQYF